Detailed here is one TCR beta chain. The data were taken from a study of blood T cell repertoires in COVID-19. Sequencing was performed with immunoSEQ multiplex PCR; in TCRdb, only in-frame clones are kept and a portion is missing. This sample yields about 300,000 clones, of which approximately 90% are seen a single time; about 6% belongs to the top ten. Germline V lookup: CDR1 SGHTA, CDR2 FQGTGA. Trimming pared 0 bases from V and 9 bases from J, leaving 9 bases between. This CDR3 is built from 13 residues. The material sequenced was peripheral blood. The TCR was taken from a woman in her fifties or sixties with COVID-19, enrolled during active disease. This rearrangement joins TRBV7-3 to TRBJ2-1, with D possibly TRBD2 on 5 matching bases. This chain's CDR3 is CASSLTSVTEQFF. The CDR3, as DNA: TGTGCCAGCAGCTTAACTAGCGTTACTGAGCAGTTCTTC.